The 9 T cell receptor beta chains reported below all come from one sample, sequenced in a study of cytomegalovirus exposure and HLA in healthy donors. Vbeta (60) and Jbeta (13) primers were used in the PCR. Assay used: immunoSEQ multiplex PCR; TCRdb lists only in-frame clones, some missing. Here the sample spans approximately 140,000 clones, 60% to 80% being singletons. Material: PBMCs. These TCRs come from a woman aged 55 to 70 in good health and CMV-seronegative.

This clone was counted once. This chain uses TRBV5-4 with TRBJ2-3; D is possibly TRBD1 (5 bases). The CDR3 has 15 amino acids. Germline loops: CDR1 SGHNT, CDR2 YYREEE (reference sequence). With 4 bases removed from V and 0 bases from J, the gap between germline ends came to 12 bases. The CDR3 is CASSRRGASTDTQYF. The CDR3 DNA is TGTGCCAGCAGCCGGCGTGGGGCAAGCACAGATACGCAGTATTTT. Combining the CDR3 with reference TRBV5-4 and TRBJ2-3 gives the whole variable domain ETGVTQSPTHLIKTRGQQVTLRCSSQSGHNTVSWYQQALGQGPQFIFQYYREEENGRGNFPPRFSGLQFPNYSSELNVNALELDDSALYLCASSRRGASTDTQYFGPGTRLTVL.

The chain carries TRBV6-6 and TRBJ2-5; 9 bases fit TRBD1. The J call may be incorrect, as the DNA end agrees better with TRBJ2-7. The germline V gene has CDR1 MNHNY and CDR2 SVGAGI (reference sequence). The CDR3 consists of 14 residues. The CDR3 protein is CASSPGTGPGEQYF. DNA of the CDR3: TGTGCCAGCAGTCCCGGGACAGGGCCGGGCGAGCAGTACTTC.

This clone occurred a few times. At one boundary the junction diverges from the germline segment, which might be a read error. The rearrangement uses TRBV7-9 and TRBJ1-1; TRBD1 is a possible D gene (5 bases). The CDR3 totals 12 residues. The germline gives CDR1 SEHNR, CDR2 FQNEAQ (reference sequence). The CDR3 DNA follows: TGTTCCAGCAGCTTAGAGGGGACTGAAGCTTTCTTT. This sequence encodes CSSSLEGTEAFF.

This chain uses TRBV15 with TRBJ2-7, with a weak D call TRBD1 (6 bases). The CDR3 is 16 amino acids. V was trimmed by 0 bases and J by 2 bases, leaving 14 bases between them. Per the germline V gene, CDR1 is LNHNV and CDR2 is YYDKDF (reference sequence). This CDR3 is CATSREGGQSTYEQYF. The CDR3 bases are TGTGCCACCAGCAGAGAAGGAGGACAGTCGACCTACGAGCAGTACTTC.

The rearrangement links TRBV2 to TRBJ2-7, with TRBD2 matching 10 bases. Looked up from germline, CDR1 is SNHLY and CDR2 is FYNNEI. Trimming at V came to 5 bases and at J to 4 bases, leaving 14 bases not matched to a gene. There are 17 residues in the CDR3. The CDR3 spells CASSIRAGSGGFYEQYF. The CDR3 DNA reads TGTGCCAGCAGTATTCGTGCCGGTAGCGGGGGGTTTTACGAGCAGTACTTC.

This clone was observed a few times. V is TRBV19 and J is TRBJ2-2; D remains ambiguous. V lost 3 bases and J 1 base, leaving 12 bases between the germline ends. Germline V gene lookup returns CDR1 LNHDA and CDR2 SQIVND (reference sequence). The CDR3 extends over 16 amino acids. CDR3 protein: CASSIAARWNTGELFF. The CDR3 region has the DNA TGTGCCAGTAGTATCGCTGCCAGGTGGAACACCGGGGAGCTGTTTTTT.

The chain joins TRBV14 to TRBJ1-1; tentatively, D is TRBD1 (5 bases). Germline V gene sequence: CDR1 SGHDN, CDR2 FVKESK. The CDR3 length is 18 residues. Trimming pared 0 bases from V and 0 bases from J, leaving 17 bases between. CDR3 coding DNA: TGTGCCAGCAGCCAAGATGCGGGGGTCCGTATCATGAACACTGAAGCTTTCTTT. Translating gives CASSQDAGVRIMNTEAFF.

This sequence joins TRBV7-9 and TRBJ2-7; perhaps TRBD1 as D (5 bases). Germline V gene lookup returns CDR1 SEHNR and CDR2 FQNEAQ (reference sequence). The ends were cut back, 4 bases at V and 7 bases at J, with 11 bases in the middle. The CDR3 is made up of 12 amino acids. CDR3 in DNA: TGTGCCAGCAGCTCGACAGTTCGGGAGCAGTACTTC. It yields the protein CASSSTVREQYF.

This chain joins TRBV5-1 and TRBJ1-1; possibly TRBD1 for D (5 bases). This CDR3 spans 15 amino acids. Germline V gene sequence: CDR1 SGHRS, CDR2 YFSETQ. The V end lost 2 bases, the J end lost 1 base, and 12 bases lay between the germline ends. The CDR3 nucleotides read TGCGCCAGCAGCTTCGGGGGAGGCGGGAACACTGAAGCTTTCTTT. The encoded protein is CASSFGGGGNTEAFF. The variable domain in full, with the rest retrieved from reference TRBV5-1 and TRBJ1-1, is KAGVTQTPRYLIKTRGQQVTLSCSPISGHRSVSWYQQTPGQGLQFLFEYFSETQRNKGNFPGRFSGRQFSNSRSEMNVSTLELGDSALYLCASSFGGGGNTEAFFGQGTRLTVV.